Listed below are T cell receptor beta chains from one sample, sequenced in a study of response to subunit inactivated influenza vaccine. Using its own MiXCR run on the RT-PCR reads, TCRdb lists one record per CDR3 protein. Of 400,000 to 550,000 distinct CDR3 sequences listed, 25% are singletons. Sequencing was performed on CD4+ T cells sorted from PBMCs, taken about 5 days after vaccination. Receptors were obtained from a man aged 50-60 years who received an inactivated influenza vaccine. Both conserved end residues are trimmed from each CDR3.

TRBJ2-3 TRBV7-2 ASSPATTGDTQY
TRBJ2-7 TRBV5-1 ASSLNQDSYEQY
TRBJ2-3 TRBV11-2 ASSLREWIIAGKNTDTQY
TRBJ2-3 TRBV11-2 ASSLGSGLLPDTQY
TRBJ2-1 TRBV30 AWRLAGAPGEQF
TRBJ2-7 TRBV7-2 ASSSIPSYEQY
TRBJ2-7 TRBV30 AWSVGTGRYEQY
TRBJ1-6 TRBV12-3/TRBV12-4 ASSLGGRNSPLH
TRBJ1-5 TRBV6-1 ASRWDIFSNQPQH
TRBJ2-7 TRBV20-1 SARPIAGGRVYEQY
TRBJ2-5 TRBV20-1 SAPRTGARETQY
TRBJ2-1 TRBV6-1 ASSEAEGPYEQF
TRBJ2-3 TRBV18 ASSPGPQDRLLTQY
TRBJ1-1 TRBV6-2/TRBV6-3 ASSSRGRVNTEAF